Listed here are 21 T cell receptor beta chains from one sample, sequenced in a study of blood T cell repertoires in COVID-19. Measured with immunoSEQ multiplex PCR; TCRdb has only the in-frame clones, and not every one. The data show 250,000 or so clones, with about 91% seen just once and roughly 2.9% held by the top ten. Source material: PBMCs or T cells enriched from blood (not recorded which). Receptors were obtained from a man in his forties or fifties who had been exposed to COVID-19.

The gene calls are TRBV30 and TRBJ1-3; the D is unclear. Germline-derived CDR1 and CDR2 are GTSNPN and SVGIG (reference sequence). V lost 2 bases and J lost 0, with 14 bases in between. The CDR3 runs 16 residues. The CDR3, as DNA: TGTGCCTGGAGTCGGCCAGCTAGATTCTCTGGAAACACCATATATTTT. Protein sequence: CAWSRPARFSGNTIYF.

This sequence joins TRBV6-1 and TRBJ1-2, with 7 bases matching TRBD1. Germline V gives CDR1 MNHNS, CDR2 SASEGT. The trim removed 3 bases at V and 4 bases at J, leaving 8 bases unmatched. This CDR3 spans 15 amino acids. CDR3 DNA: TGTGCCAGCAGTGAGGGGACAGCAATTACCTATGGCTACACCTTC. Translating gives CASSEGTAITYGYTF.

The chain carries TRBV7-9 and TRBJ1-2; 9 bases are a match to TRBD1. CDR1 is SEHNR and CDR2 is FQNEAQ in the germline V gene (reference sequence). Trimming at V came to 1 base and at J to 6 bases, leaving 9 bases not matched to a gene. This CDR3 spans 16 amino acids. The CDR3 loop reads CASSLGSGTGFNGYTF. The CDR3 region has the DNA TGTGCCAGCAGCTTAGGCTCCGGGACAGGGTTCAATGGCTACACCTTC.

Here the CDR3 DNA reads TGCGCCAGCAGCCAAGATGGTCAGGGATTGGGCCTCAACTATGGCTACACCTTC. It translates to CASSQDGQGLGLNYGYTF. V is TRBV4-3 and J is TRBJ1-2, with D perhaps matching TRBD1 (5 bases). CDR1 and CDR2 (germline): LGHNA, YSLEER. V lost 0 bases and J lost 2, with 19 bases in between. CDR3 length: 18 residues.

The chain recombines TRBV2 with TRBJ2-5; no clear D. Germline CDR1 reads SNHLY; CDR2 reads FYNNEI. The CDR3 totals 14 residues. The V and J ends lost 2 bases and 1 base respectively, with 8 bases between them. The DNA for the CDR3 is TGTGCCAGCAGTGAATGGCAGTCCCAAGAGACCCAGTACTTC. Protein product: CASSEWQSQETQYF.

The gene calls are TRBV5-1 and TRBJ2-5; 9 positions match TRBD2. The germline V gene encodes CDR1 SGHRS and CDR2 YFSETQ. Losses at the gene ends were 6 bases for V and 2 bases for J; bases not matched to a gene: 14. CDR3 length: 17 amino acids. CDR3 DNA: TGCGCCAGCACGGCTTTAGCGGGAGCGGCGGGGCAAGAGACCCAGTACTTC. It encodes CASTALAGAAGQETQYF.

This rearrangement joins TRBV3-1 (or the pseudogene TRBV3-2) to TRBJ1-2; 8 nucleotides match TRBD1. Unmatched junction bases numbered 2, after V lost 1 base and J lost 4 bases. Looked up from germline, CDR1 is LGHDT and CDR2 is YNNKEL (reference sequence). CDR3 length: 14 residues. CDR3 sequence reads: CASSQGTGLYGYTF. CDR3 nucleotide sequence: TGTGCCAGCAGCCAAGGGACAGGGCTCTATGGCTACACCTTC.

Here the CDR3 reads CASSGLGGVRTEAFF. The CDR3 DNA is TGTGCCAGCAGTGGTTTAGGGGGCGTACGGACTGAAGCTTTCTTT. This chain uses TRBV25-1 with TRBJ1-1, with 7 bases fitting TRBD1. The V gene's germline CDR1 is MGHDK and CDR2 SYGVNS. Trimming cost V 4 bases and J 5 bases; bases outside gene matches: 10. This CDR3 region has 15 residues.

The gene calls are TRBV6-5 and TRBJ1-4, with 7 bases identical to TRBD1. With V trimmed by 6 bases and J by 7 bases, 8 bases remained unmatched. This CDR3 spans 14 amino acids. Germline assignment: CDR1 MNHEY and CDR2 SVGAGI. CDR3 bases: TGTGCCAGCAGACCCGACAGGGTCCGTGAAAAACTGTTTTTT. Translation: CASRPDRVREKLFF.

This clone has just a few counts. This chain connects TRBV5-1 to TRBJ2-1, with 10 bases matching TRBD2. V lost 2 bases and J lost 5; bases outside the gene matches: 1. This CDR3 contains 14 residues. The germline V gene has CDR1 SGHRS and CDR2 YFSETQ. The CDR3 region is CASSLAGGNNEQFF. The CDR3 DNA follows: TGCGCCAGCAGCTTAGCGGGGGGGAACAATGAGCAGTTCTTC.

This sequence joins TRBV5-1 and TRBJ2-7; 7 bases align to TRBD2. CDR3 length equals 15 residues. Per the germline V gene, CDR1 is SGHRS and CDR2 is YFSETQ. V was pared by 4 bases and J by 2 bases, with 9 bases of the junction left unmatched. The DNA for the CDR3 is TGCGCCAGCAGCGCGGGGGTCGAGATAGCCTACGAGCAGTACTTC. It translates to CASSAGVEIAYEQYF.

The chain combines TRBV4-3 with TRBJ1-3; 7 bases map to TRBD1. This CDR3 spans 15 amino acids. The germline V gene encodes CDR1 LGHNA and CDR2 YSLEER. The junction had 3 bases not matched to a gene; V was cut back by 4 bases and J by 0 bases. CDR3 in amino acids: CASSRAGGSGNTIYF. The DNA for the CDR3 is TGCGCCAGCAGCCGAGCAGGGGGCTCTGGAAACACCATATATTTT.

This chain links TRBV6-6 with TRBJ2-5, with 10 positions matching TRBD2. Germline lookup yields CDR1 MNHNY and CDR2 SVGAGI (reference sequence). J gave up 5 bases and V 6 bases, and 9 bases lay outside the gene matches. The CDR3 spans 15 residues. The chain's CDR3 is CASRGSGRAEETQYF. CDR3 sequence (DNA): TGTGCCAGCAGAGGGAGCGGGAGGGCGGAGGAGACCCAGTACTTC.

The rearrangement uses TRBV19 and TRBJ1-5; 12 bases agree with TRBD1. CDR3 size: 17 residues. Losses at the gene ends were 5 bases for V and 5 bases for J; bases not matched to a gene: 10. The germline V gene has CDR1 LNHDA and CDR2 SQIVND (reference sequence). The CDR3 sequence: CASSRFIGTGGDQPQHF. CDR3 bases: TGTGCCAGTAGTCGTTTTATAGGGACAGGGGGCGATCAGCCCCAGCATTTT.

The chain recombines TRBV10-1 with TRBJ2-7; TRBD2 matches at 10 bases. CDR3 length: 13 residues. The V gene end was trimmed by 3 bases and the J gene end by 7 bases; junction bases not matched to a gene: 3. In germline, CDR1 is WNHNN, CDR2 SYGVQD (reference sequence). Here the CDR3 DNA reads TGCGCCAGCAGTGACGGACTAGCGGATGAGCAGTACTTC. Translating gives CASSDGLADEQYF.

The chain carries TRBV30 and TRBJ1-5; D not certain. There are 13 residues in the CDR3. V dropped 0 bases and J dropped 4 bases, with 7 bases sitting between them. Germline V lookup: CDR1 GTSNPN, CDR2 SVGIG (reference sequence). The DNA of the CDR3 is TGTGCCTGGAGTGTCTCCAGGAATCAGCCCCAGCATTTT. This sequence encodes CAWSVSRNQPQHF.

The chain recombines TRBV3-1 (or the pseudogene TRBV3-2) with TRBJ1-4, with D perhaps matching TRBD1 (5 bases). V dropped 4 bases and J dropped 4 bases, with 13 bases sitting between them. The CDR3 runs to 15 residues. CDR1 and CDR2 from the germline V gene are LGHDT and YNNKEL (reference sequence). The CDR3 region is CASSRQGDSNEKLFF. CDR3 in DNA: TGTGCCAGCAGCCGCCAAGGAGACAGTAATGAAAAACTGTTTTTT.

The chain recombines TRBV14 with TRBJ2-1; maybe TRBD2 (6 bases). V was shortened by 4 bases and J by 8 bases, with 18 bases between the two germline ends. The CDR3 runs to 15 residues. Germline CDR1 reads SGHDN; CDR2 reads FVKESK. The DNA for the CDR3 is TGTGCCAGCAGCCCCACGCGGGGAGGATTTGATGAGCAGTTCTTC. Its protein product is CASSPTRGGFDEQFF.

The rearrangement joins TRBV28 to TRBJ1-6; possibly TRBD1 for D (6 bases). Trimming took 7 bases from V and 7 from J, leaving 11 bases between them. CDR3 length: 13 amino acids. CDR1 is MDHEN and CDR2 is SYDVKM in the germline V gene. The CDR3 nucleotides are TGTGCCAGCAAATGGGGGCAGAATTCACCCCTCCACTTT. It specifies CASKWGQNSPLHF.

This sequence joins TRBV9 and TRBJ1-4, with D hard to call. The length of the CDR3 is 14 residues. Per the germline V gene, CDR1 is SGDLS and CDR2 is YYNGEE. V lost 3 bases and J 8 bases, leaving 14 bases between the germline ends. The CDR3 loop reads CASSEEVSREKLFF. The CDR3 DNA sequence: TGTGCCAGCAGCGAGGAGGTATCGAGGGAAAAACTGTTTTTT.

J is TRBJ1-1 and V is TRBV30; tentatively, D is TRBD1 (5 bases). This CDR3 is built from 14 residues. Germline CDR1 is GTSNPN and CDR2 is SVGIG (reference sequence). V was trimmed by 4 bases and J by 1 base, leaving 13 bases between them. CDR3 nucleotide sequence: TGTGCCTGGAACGGGAGACAGCGGAACACTGAAGCTTTCTTT. Its protein product is CAWNGRQRNTEAFF.